This T cell receptor (beta chain) was retrieved from a study of beta chain features in type 1 diabetes. On the study more broadly: Age, gender and cell yields were similar between patients and healthy donors. The study, taken as a whole, reports: Still unanswered here is whether HLA type influences TCRB rearrangement. For type 1 diabetes patients, VDJ junctions showed fewer insertions and more deletions.

Since all of the isolated RNA was reverse transcribed, expressed TCRB transcripts were what got sequenced. Read counts averaged roughly 3.7 million for samples of naive, central memory and regulatory T cells. Libraries were prepared by immunoSEQ multiplex PCR; TCRdb keeps only in-frame clonotypes and omits some of them. The sample carries some 200,000 clones, under 13% recorded once. This clone was seen ten or more times. Its antigen is unidentified. The CDR3 loop spans 18 amino acids. V was pared by 4 bases and J by 0 bases, with 13 bases of the junction left unmatched. Germline V gives CDR1 MNHEY, CDR2 SMNVEV (reference sequence).

The clonotype comes from a man aged 18 to 35 in good health. Sequencing was performed on central memory CD4+ T cells from blood. The rearrangement uses TRBV27 and TRBJ2-7; 9 nucleotides line up with TRBD2. CDR3 amino acids: CASSSGPTSGSFSYEQYF. The CDR3 region has the DNA TGTGCCAGCAGTTCAGGGCCAACTAGCGGGTCCTTCTCCTACGAGCAGTACTTC.